The 13 T cell receptor beta chains presented below share a single source sample, sequenced in a study of OX40 agonist ivuxolimab in advanced cancers. Clones were read by immunoSEQ multiplex PCR, and TCRdb kept only the in-frame ones, dropping some. This sample carries approximately 77,000 clones, 90% of them seen once, and the ten largest clones take about 1.8%. The material sequenced was CD4+ or CD8+ T cells sorted from blood, taken in a trial of the OX40 agonist ivuxolimab. Receptors originate from an adult with an advanced solid tumor such as melanoma, head and neck, liver or kidney cancer.

The chain employs TRBV10-3 and TRBJ2-2, with 10 bases aligning to TRBD1. Trimming at V came to 6 bases and at J to 4 bases, leaving 5 bases not matched to a gene. The CDR3 loop spans 15 amino acids. Germline values: CDR1 ENHRY, CDR2 SYGVKD. The CDR3 here is CAIRGGQGGTGELFF. The CDR3 nucleotides read TGTGCCATCAGGGGAGGACAGGGGGGCACCGGGGAGCTGTTTTTT.

The rearrangement links TRBV5-4 to TRBJ2-5; D uncertain. The V end was cut by 4 bases, the J end by 1 base, with 8 bases between. Per germline, CDR1 SGHNT and CDR2 YYREEE (reference sequence). This CDR3 has 13 amino acids. The CDR3 DNA sequence: TGTGCCAGCAGCCTGGTGAGCCAAGAGACCCAGTACTTC. Translation gives CASSLVSQETQYF.

V usage is TRBV10-1 and J usage is TRBJ2-3; D uncertain. This CDR3 has 11 residues. Germline V gene lookup returns CDR1 WNHNN and CDR2 SYGVQD (reference sequence). Trimming pared 5 bases from V and 0 bases from J, leaving 0 bases between. CDR3 sequence reads: CASSSTDTQYF. CDR3 DNA sequence: TGCGCCAGCAGTAGCACAGATACGCAGTATTTT.

This rearrangement joins TRBV6-1 to TRBJ1-2; D gene unclear. Trimming stripped 2 bases from V and 5 bases from J, with 12 bases between. This CDR3 spans 14 amino acids. Germline V gives CDR1 MNHNS, CDR2 SASEGT. CDR3 nucleotide sequence: TGTGCCAGCAGTGAATGGGCAGAAGGGTATGGCTACACCTTC. It specifies CASSEWAEGYGYTF.

This clone was found once. The V and J genes are TRBV10-1 and TRBJ2-3; the match to TRBD2 covers 9 bases. CDR3 length: 15 amino acids. Germline loops: CDR1 WNHNN, CDR2 SYGVQD (reference sequence). V dropped 4 bases and J dropped 8; count of bases not matched to a gene: 10. The DNA for the CDR3 is TGCGCCAGCAGTGGGGGTAGCGGGAGTCGGGGTACGCAGTATTTT. Its protein is CASSGGSGSRGTQYF.

Regarding this clone: This CDR3 is also generated by other DNA sequences in the sample. The rearrangement uses TRBV5-1 and TRBJ2-2, with D maybe TRBD1 (6 bases). Germline V CDR1 and CDR2: SGHRS, YFSETQ. The CDR3 consists of 13 residues. V lost 5 bases and J lost 5, with 10 bases in between. CDR3 region: CASSRRGTGELFF. The CDR3 DNA reads TGCGCCAGCAGTCGTAGGGGGACCGGGGAGCTGTTTTTT.

V gene TRBV4-2 combines with J gene TRBJ2-3, with 16 bases that match TRBD2. V lost 3 bases, J lost 2 bases, and 5 bases stayed unmatched. Germline V gene lookup returns CDR1 LGHNA and CDR2 YNFKEQ. The CDR3 sequence is 18 residues long. The CDR3 DNA is TGTGCCAGCAGCCAGGGACTAGCGGGGGGGCCAATCACAGATACGCAGTATTTT. It codes for CASSQGLAGGPITDTQYF.

This chain uses TRBV18 with TRBJ1-3; the D gene is possibly TRBD1 (5 bases). The CDR3 is 13 residues long. From germline, CDR1 is KGHSH and CDR2 LQKENI. The V end was cut by 6 bases, the J end by 8 bases, with 14 bases between. The CDR3 DNA reads TGTGCCAGCTCCCTTAGACAGAGGGACACCATATATTTT. Its translation is CASSLRQRDTIYF.

This CDR3 reads CASSPREFGYEQYF. Here the CDR3 DNA reads TGTGCCAGCAGCCCCCGTGAGTTCGGCTACGAGCAGTACTTC. This chain links TRBV7-2 with TRBJ2-7; the D is unclear. The CDR3 has 14 amino acids. Germline V gene data show CDR1 as SGHTA and CDR2 as FQGNSA. Trimming pared 5 bases from V and 3 bases from J, leaving 14 bases between.

The V gene is TRBV21-1, the J gene TRBJ2-7; TRBD1, as called in the table, went unchecked against the DNA. TRBV21-1 is classified as a pseudogene. The CDR3 covers 16 residues. The CDR3 loop reads CASSSPGQGSSYEQYF. Here the CDR3 DNA reads TGTGCCAGCAGCAGTCCGGGACAGGGATCATCGTACGAGCAGTACTTC.

The rearrangement uses TRBV11-2 and TRBJ2-1; 10 bases line up with TRBD2. The CDR3 is made up of 15 amino acids. The ends lost 6 bases at V and 0 bases at J; junction bases unmatched: 2. The germline gives CDR1 SGHAT, CDR2 FQNNGV. In DNA, the CDR3 is TGTGCCAGCAGTGAGCGGGGGGGCTCCTACAATGAGCAGTTCTTC. The encoded protein is CASSERGGSYNEQFF. Looking up the rest from reference TRBV11-2 and TRBJ2-1 gives the full variable domain: EAGVAQSPRYKIIEKRQSVAFWCNPISGHATLYWYQQILGQGPKLLIQFQNNGVVDDSQLPKDRFSAERLKGVDSTLKIQPAKLEDSAVYLCASSERGGSYNEQFFGPGTRLTVL.

This clone was found once. V and J are TRBV7-2 and TRBJ2-5; a weak D match, TRBD1 (7 bases). CDR3 size: 14 residues. V was cut by 5 bases and J by 5 bases, with 15 bases left in between. Germline values: CDR1 SGHTA, CDR2 FQGNSA. In nucleotides, the CDR3 is TGTGCCAGCAGCCCCTCCCCAGGGGGGGAGACCCAGTACTTC. Amino acid sequence: CASSPSPGGETQYF.

This clone showed up just once. The chain combines TRBV28 with TRBJ2-1; D is ambiguous. Trimming left V 2 bases short and J 10 bases short, with 6 bases between. Looked up from germline, CDR1 is MDHEN and CDR2 is SYDVKM. The length of the CDR3 is 11 residues. CDR3 DNA: TGTGCCAGCAGTTTAGGGCTAGAGCAGTTCTTC. This sequence encodes CASSLGLEQFF. The complete variable domain, with remaining parts taken from reference TRBV28 and TRBJ2-1, reads DVKVTQSSRYLVKRTGEKVFLECVQDMDHENMFWYRQDPGLGLRLIYFSYDVKMKEKGDIPEGYSVSREKKERFSLILESASTNQTSMYLCASSLGLEQFFGPGTRLTVL.